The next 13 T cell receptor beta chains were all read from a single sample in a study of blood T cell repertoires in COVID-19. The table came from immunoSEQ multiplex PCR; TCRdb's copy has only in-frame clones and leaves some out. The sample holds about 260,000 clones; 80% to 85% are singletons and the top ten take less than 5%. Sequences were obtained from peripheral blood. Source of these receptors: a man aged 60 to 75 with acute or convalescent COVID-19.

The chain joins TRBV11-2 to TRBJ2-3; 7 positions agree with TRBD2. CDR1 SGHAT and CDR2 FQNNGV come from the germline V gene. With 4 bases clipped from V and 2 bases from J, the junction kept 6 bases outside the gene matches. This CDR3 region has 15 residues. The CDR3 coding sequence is TGTGCCAGCAGCTCCGGAGCGGGGAACACAGATACGCAGTATTTT. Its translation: CASSSGAGNTDTQYF.

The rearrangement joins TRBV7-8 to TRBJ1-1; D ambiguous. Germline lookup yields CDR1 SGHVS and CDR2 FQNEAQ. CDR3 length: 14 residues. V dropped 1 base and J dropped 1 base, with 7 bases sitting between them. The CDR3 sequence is CASSLDYTNTEAFF. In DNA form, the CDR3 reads TGTGCCAGCAGCTTAGATTACACGAACACTGAAGCTTTCTTT.

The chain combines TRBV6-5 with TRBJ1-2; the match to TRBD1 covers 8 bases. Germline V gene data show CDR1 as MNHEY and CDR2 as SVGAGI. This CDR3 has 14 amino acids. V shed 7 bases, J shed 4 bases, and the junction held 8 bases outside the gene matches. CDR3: CASNSRDRSYGYTF. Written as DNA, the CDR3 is TGTGCCAGCAACTCCAGGGACAGGAGCTATGGCTACACCTTC.

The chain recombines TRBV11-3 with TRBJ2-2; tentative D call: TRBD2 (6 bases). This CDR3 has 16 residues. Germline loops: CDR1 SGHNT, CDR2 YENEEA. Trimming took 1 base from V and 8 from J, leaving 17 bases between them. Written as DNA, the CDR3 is TGTGCCAGCAGCTTAGGGGTAGCGGCCAAAGCGGGGGAGCTGTTTTTT. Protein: CASSLGVAAKAGELFF.

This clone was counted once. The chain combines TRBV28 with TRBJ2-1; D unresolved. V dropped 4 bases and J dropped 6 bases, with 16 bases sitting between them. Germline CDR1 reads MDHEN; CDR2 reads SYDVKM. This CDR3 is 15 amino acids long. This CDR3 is CASSSSKRSLNEQFF. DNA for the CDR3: TGTGCCAGCAGTTCGTCTAAACGGTCCCTCAATGAGCAGTTCTTC.

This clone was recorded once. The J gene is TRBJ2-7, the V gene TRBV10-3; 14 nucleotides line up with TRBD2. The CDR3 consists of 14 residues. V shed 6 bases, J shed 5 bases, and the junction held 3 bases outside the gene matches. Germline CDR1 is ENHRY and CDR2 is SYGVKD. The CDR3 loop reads CAIRKTSGRDEQYF. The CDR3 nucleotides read TGTGCCATCAGGAAGACTAGCGGGAGGGACGAGCAGTACTTC.

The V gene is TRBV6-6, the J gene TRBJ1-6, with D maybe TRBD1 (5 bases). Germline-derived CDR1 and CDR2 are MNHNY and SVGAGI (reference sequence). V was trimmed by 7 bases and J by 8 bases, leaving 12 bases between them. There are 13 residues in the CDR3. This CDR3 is CASTQGRDSPLHF. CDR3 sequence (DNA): TGTGCCAGCACGCAGGGTAGGGATTCACCCCTCCACTTT.

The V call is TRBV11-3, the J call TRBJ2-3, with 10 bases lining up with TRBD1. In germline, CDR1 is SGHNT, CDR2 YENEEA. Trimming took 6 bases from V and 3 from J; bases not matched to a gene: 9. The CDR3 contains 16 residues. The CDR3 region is CASSRTGGTRTDTQYF. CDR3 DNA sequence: TGTGCCAGCAGTAGGACAGGGGGAACGAGGACAGATACGCAGTATTTT.

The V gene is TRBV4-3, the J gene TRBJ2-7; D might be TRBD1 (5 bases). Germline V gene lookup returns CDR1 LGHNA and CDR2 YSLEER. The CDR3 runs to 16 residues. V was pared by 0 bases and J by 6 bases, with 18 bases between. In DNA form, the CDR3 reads TGCGCCAGCAGCCAAGAGGGCACAGGCGGCTATGGCGAGCAGTACTTC. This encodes CASSQEGTGGYGEQYF.

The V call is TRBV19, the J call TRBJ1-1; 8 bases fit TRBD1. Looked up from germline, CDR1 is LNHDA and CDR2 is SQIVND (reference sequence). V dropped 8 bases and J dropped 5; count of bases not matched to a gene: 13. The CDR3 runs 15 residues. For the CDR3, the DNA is TGTGCCAGTCTCCCCCAGGGGGCCTACTCTACTGAAGCTTTCTTT. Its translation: CASLPQGAYSTEAFF.

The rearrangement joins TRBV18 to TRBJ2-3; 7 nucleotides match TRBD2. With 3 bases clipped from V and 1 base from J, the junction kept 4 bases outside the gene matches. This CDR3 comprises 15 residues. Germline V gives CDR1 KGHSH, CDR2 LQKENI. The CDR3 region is CASSPSSGGTDTQYF. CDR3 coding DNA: TGTGCCAGCTCACCCTCTAGCGGAGGCACAGATACGCAGTATTTT.

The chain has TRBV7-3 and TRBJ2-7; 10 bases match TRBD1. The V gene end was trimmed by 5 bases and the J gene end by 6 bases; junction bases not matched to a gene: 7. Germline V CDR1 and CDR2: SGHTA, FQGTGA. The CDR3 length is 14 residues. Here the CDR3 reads CASSPGQGWSEQYF. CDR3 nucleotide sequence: TGTGCCAGCAGCCCGGGACAGGGGTGGAGCGAGCAGTACTTC.

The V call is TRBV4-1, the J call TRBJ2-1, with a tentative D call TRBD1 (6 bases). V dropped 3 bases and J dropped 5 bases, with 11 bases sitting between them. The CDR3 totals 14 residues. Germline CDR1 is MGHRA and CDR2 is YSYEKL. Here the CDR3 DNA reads TGCGCCAGCAGCCACCCTACAGGGAACAATGAGCAGTTCTTC. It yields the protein CASSHPTGNNEQFF.